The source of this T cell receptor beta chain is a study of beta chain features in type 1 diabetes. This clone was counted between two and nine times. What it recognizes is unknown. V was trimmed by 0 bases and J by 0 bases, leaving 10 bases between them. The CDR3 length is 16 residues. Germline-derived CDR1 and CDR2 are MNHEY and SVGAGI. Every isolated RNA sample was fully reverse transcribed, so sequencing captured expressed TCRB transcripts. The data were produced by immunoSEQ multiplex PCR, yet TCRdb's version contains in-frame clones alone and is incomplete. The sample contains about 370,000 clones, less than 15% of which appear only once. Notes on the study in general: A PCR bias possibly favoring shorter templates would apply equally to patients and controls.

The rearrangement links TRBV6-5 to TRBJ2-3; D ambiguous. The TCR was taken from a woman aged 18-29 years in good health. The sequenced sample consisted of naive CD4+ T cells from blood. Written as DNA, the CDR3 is TGTGCCAGCAGTTACTCCGGTTCGTCTAGCACAGATACGCAGTATTTT. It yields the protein CASSYSGSSSTDTQYF.